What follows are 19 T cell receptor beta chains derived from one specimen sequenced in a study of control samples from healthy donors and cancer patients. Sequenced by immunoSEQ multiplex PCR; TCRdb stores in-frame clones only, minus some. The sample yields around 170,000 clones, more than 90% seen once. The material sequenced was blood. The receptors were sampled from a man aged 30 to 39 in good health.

The CDR3 reads CAISESTANYGYTF. CDR3 bases: TGTGCCATCAGTGAGTCGACGGCCAACTATGGCTACACCTTC. The chain is built from TRBV10-3 and TRBJ1-2; unclear D gene. The CDR3 has 14 residues. Between the trimmed V and J ends, which lost 0 bases and 2 bases, there was a span of 7 bases. Germline V gives CDR1 ENHRY, CDR2 SYGVKD.

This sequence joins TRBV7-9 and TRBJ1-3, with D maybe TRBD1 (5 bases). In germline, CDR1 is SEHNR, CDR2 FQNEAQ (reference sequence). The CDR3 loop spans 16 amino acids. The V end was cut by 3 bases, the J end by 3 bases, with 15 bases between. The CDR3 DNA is TGTGCCAGCAGCTTCCAAAGGGGCGCTTTTGGAAACACCATATATTTT. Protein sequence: CASSFQRGAFGNTIYF.

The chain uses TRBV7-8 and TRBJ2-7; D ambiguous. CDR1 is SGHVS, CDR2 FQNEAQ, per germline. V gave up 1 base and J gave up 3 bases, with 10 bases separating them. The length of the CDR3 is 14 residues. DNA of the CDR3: TGTGCCAGCAGCTTAGATCCCGGCCTCTACGAGCAGTACTTC. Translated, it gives CASSLDPGLYEQYF.

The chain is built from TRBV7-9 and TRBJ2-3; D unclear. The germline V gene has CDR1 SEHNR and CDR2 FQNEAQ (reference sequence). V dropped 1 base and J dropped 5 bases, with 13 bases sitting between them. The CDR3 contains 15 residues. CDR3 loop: CASSLVAGDKDTQYF. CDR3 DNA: TGTGCCAGCAGCTTAGTTGCCGGAGACAAAGATACGCAGTATTTT.

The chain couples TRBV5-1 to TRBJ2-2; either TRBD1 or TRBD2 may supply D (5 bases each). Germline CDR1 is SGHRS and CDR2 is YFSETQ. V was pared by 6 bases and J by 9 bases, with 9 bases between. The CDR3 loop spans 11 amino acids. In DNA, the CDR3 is TGCGCCAGCACCCCGGGGCGGGAGCTGTTTTTT. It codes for CASTPGRELFF.

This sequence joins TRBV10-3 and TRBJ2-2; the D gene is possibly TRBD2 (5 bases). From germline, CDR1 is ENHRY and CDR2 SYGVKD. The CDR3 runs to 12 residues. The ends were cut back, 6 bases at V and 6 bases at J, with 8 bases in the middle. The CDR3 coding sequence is TGTGCCATCAGCGCGGGCGCCGGGGAGCTGTTTTTT. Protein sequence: CAISAGAGELFF.

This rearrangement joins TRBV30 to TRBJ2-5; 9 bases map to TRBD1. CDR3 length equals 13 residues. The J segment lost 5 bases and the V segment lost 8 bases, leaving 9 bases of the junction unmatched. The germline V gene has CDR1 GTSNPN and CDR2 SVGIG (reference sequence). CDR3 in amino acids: CALRGQGMETQYF. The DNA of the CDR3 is TGTGCCCTGCGGGGACAGGGTATGGAGACCCAGTACTTC.

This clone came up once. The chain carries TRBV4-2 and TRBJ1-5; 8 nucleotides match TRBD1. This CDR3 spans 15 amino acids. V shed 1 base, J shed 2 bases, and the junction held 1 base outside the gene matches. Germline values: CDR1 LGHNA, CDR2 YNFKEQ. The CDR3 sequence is CASSQAGQGNQPQHF. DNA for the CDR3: TGTGCCAGCAGCCAAGCGGGACAGGGCAATCAGCCCCAGCATTTT.

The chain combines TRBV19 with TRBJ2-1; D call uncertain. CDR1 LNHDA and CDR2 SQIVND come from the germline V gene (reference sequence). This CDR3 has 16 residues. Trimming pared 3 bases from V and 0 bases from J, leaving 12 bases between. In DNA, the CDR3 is TGTGCCAGTAGTATGGGATACGGCCGCTCCTACAATGAGCAGTTCTTC. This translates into CASSMGYGRSYNEQFF.

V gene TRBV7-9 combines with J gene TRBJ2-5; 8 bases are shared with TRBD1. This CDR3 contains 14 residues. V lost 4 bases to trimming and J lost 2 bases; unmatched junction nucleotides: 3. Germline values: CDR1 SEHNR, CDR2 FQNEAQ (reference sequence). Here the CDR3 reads CASSSGQGQETQYF. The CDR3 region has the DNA TGTGCCAGCAGCTCCGGACAGGGTCAAGAGACCCAGTACTTC.

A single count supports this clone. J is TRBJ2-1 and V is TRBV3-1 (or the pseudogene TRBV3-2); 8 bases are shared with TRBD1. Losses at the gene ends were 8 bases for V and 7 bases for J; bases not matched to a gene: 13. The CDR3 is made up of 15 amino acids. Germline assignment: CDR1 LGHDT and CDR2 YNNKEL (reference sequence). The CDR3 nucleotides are TGTGCCAGCGCCTACTGGGACAGGTATATGAATGAGCAGTTCTTC. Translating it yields CASAYWDRYMNEQFF.

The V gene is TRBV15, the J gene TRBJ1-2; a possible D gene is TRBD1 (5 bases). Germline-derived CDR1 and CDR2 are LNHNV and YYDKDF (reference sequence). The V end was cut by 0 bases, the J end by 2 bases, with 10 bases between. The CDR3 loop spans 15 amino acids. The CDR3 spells CATSRDEGKNYGYTF. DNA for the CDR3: TGTGCCACCAGCAGAGATGAGGGGAAGAACTATGGCTACACCTTC.

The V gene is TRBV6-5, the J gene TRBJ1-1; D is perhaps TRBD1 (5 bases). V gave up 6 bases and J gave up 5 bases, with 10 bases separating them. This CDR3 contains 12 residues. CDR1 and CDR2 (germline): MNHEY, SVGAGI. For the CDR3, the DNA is TGTGCCAGCAGGAGGGGTGAGACTGAAGCTTTCTTT. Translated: CASRRGETEAFF.

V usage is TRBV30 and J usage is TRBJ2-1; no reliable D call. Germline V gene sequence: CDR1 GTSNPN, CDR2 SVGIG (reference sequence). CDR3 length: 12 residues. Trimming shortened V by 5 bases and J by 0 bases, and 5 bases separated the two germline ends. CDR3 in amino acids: CAWSSSYNEQFF. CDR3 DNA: TGTGCCTGGTCGAGCTCCTACAATGAGCAGTTCTTC.

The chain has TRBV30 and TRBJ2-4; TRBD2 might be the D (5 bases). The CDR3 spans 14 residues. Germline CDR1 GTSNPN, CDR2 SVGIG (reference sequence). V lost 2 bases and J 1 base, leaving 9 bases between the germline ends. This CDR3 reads CAWSREWAKNIQYF. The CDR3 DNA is TGTGCCTGGAGTAGGGAGTGGGCCAAAAACATTCAGTACTTC.

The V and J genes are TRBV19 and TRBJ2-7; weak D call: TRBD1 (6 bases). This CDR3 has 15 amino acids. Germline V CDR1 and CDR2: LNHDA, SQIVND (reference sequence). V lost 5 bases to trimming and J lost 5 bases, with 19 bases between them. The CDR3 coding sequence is TGTGCCAGTAGTGGGGGCGGCAGGGGAAACAACGAGCAGTACTTC. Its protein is CASSGGGRGNNEQYF.

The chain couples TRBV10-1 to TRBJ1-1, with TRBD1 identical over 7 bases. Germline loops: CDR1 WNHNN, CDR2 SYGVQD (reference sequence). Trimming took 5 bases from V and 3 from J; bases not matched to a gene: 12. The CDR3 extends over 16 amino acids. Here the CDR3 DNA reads TGCGCCAGCAGTCCGGCTCTGACAGGGCGGGACACTGAAGCTTTCTTT. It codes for CASSPALTGRDTEAFF.

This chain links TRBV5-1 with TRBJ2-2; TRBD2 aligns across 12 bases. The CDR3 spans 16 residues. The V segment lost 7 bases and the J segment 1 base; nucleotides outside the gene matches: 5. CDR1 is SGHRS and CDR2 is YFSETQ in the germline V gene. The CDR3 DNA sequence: TGCGCCAGCGACGCTAGCGGGAGGGGGAACACCGGGGAGCTGTTTTTT. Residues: CASDASGRGNTGELFF.

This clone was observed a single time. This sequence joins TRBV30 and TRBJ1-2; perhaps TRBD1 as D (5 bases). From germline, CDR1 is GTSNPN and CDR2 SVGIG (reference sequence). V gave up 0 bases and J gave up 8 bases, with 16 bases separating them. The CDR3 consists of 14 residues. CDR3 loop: CAWSVRRGRTGYTF. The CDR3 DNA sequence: TGTGCCTGGAGTGTTAGGAGGGGCCGAACGGGCTACACCTTC.